This TCR beta chain was found in a study of beta chain features in type 1 diabetes. Study summary: Patients and healthy donors were similar in age, gender and cell yields. Whole-study findings and limits: Reduced insertions and increased deletions marked VDJ junctions in type 1 diabetes patients. When Type 1 diabetes patients were examined, their TCRB CDR3s proved moderately but significantly shorter in all four CD4+ subsets.

Turning to this clone: Its antigen is undetermined.

CDR1 is SQVTM, CDR2 ANQGSEA, per germline. There are 14 residues in the CDR3. The V gene lost 4 bases and the J gene lost 2 bases, with 11 bases spanning the gap. Reverse transcription of all isolated RNA meant that expressed TCRB transcripts were sequenced. Some clones are missing from TCRdb's copy, which holds only in-frame ones; the method was immunoSEQ multiplex PCR. Of some 150,000 clones listed, approximately 10% were seen once; the top ten hold about 0.7%. CD4+ naive, central memory, regulatory and stem cell-like memory cells were sorted via CD45RO/CCR7/CD25/CD127/CD95/CD27. This chain connects TRBV29-1 to TRBJ2-2; no reliable D call. Sequenced input: central memory CD4+ T cells from blood. The source is a woman aged 25-40 years with type 1 diabetes. DNA of the CDR3: TGCAGCGTTGGCATGGGCGCAAACACCGGGGAGCTGTTTTTT. This sequence encodes CSVGMGANTGELFF.